This T cell receptor (beta chain) was captured in a study of cytomegalovirus exposure and HLA in healthy donors. Study at large: Early release data held about 85 million unique TCRs from HLA-typed donors.

This PCR relied on a set of 60 Vbeta primers and 13 Jbeta primers. Sequencing was performed with immunoSEQ multiplex PCR; in TCRdb, only in-frame clones are kept and a portion is missing. The data contain under 200,000 clones, around 80% of them singletons. Healthy bone marrow donors formed the donor group. While unrecorded immune exposures were likely, the donors were nominally healthy when sampled. Study results and limitations: A later analysis reported that several of the most significant clusters appeared to be linked to common viral pathogens, among them Epstein-Barr virus.

Worth noting for this clone: Its cognate antigen is unknown.

The CDR3 extends over 16 amino acids. V was clipped by 3 bases and J by 0 bases; unmatched bases: 3. From germline, CDR1 is SGDLS and CDR2 YYNGEE. The J gene is TRBJ2-6, the V gene TRBV9, with 7 bases fitting TRBD1. This clonotype originated in a female donor in good health and CMV-seronegative. Specimen: PBMCs. This CDR3 reads CASSEHRGSGANVLTF. CDR3 coding DNA: TGTGCCAGCAGCGAACACAGGGGCTCTGGGGCCAACGTCCTGACTTTC.